A selection of T cell receptor beta chains follows, all from one sample in a study of sequential checkpoint blockade in melanoma. Using immunoSEQ multiplex PCR, the repertoire was profiled, and TCRdb retains in-frame clones only, with some absent. The sample holds more than 25,000 clones, 85% to 90% seen once. Sequencing was performed on CD8+ T cells sorted from blood (inferred from file names), taken from a patient given nivolumab and ipilimumab in sequence. These receptors originate from a human donor with melanoma. CDR3s include the opening cysteine and the closing phenylalanine or tryptophan. Fields, in order: J gene, V gene, clone size, D gene, CDR3 protein. D genes are given only for firm matches. Part of the rows lack a size; the others show once, few, many or a class for expanded clones.

j_gene: TRBJ2-2; v_gene: TRBV29-1; abundance: -; d_gene: TRBD1; CDR3aa: CSAVRTGDFTGELFF
j_gene: TRBJ2-5; v_gene: TRBV9; abundance: -; d_gene: TRBD2; CDR3aa: CASSQVGGEQYF
j_gene: TRBJ1-1; v_gene: TRBV19; abundance: -; d_gene: -; CDR3aa: CASSLTELMNTEAFF
j_gene: TRBJ1-1; v_gene: TRBV20-1; abundance: -; d_gene: -; CDR3aa: CSARGPGGDF
j_gene: TRBJ1-2; v_gene: TRBV27; abundance: -; d_gene: -; CDR3aa: CASSSKRTANYGYTF
j_gene: TRBJ2-3; v_gene: TRBV4-1; abundance: -; d_gene: TRBD2; CDR3aa: CASSQGTSGGPDTQYF
j_gene: TRBJ2-6; v_gene: TRBV22-1; abundance: few; d_gene: -; CDR3aa: CPGRSARKRTSRANVLTF
j_gene: TRBJ2-1; v_gene: TRBV28; abundance: once; d_gene: -; CDR3aa: CASSRNRGISYNEQFF
j_gene: TRBJ2-1; v_gene: TRBV11-2; abundance: -; d_gene: -; CDR3aa: CASTIFRGAYNEQFF
j_gene: TRBJ2-7; v_gene: TRBV2; abundance: once; d_gene: TRBD2; CDR3aa: CASRELAGGSYEQYF
j_gene: TRBJ2-1; v_gene: TRBV11-1; abundance: once; d_gene: TRBD1; CDR3aa: CASSLLGQGSDNEQFF
j_gene: TRBJ1-1; v_gene: TRBV6-5; abundance: -; d_gene: -; CDR3aa: CASSYATGNPEAFF
j_gene: TRBJ2-5; v_gene: TRBV7-2; abundance: once; d_gene: TRBD1; CDR3aa: CASSSGQEETQYF
j_gene: TRBJ1-5; v_gene: TRBV13; abundance: -; d_gene: -; CDR3aa: CASSLRRDLTQHF
j_gene: TRBJ1-4; v_gene: TRBV6-5; abundance: -; d_gene: -; CDR3aa: CASSPGGEKLFF
j_gene: TRBJ2-3; v_gene: TRBV25-1; abundance: -; d_gene: -; CDR3aa: CASSESPSGVTDTQYF
j_gene: TRBJ1-6; v_gene: TRBV4-3; abundance: -; d_gene: -; CDR3aa: CASSKGGELWSPLHF
j_gene: TRBJ2-1; v_gene: TRBV9; abundance: once; d_gene: TRBD2; CDR3aa: CASSVETGGPYNEQFF
j_gene: TRBJ2-3; v_gene: TRBV5-6; abundance: once; d_gene: -; CDR3aa: CASSLGGHTQYF
j_gene: -; v_gene: TRBV5-4; abundance: -; d_gene: TRBD2; CDR3aa: CASSEGLALGEQYF
j_gene: TRBJ1-2; v_gene: TRBV27; abundance: once; d_gene: -; CDR3aa: CASSLQGDGYTF
j_gene: TRBJ2-5; v_gene: TRBV5-1; abundance: -; d_gene: -; CDR3aa: CASSLGSEETQYF